This T cell receptor (beta chain) was identified during a study of CD8+CD57+ T cells in acquired aplastic anemia. Notes on the study in general: Overlap between patients and controls comprised about 28 CD8+ CDR3 sequences. Patients did not significantly differ from controls in CD8+ Simpson's diversity.

This clonotype was observed at least ten times. The target antigen is unknown. Using genomic DNA as the template, TCR beta VDJ and CDR3 profiling was carried out. From the reads, TCRdb called clonotypes with MiXCR, one entry per CDR3 protein. This table holds about 150,000 distinct CDR3 sequences, less than 60% found once. Per germline, CDR1 KGHDR and CDR2 SFDVKD. This CDR3 has 17 residues. Losses at the gene ends were 1 base for V and 5 bases for J; bases not matched to a gene: 11. Sequencing involved patients with CD8+CD57+ cell expansion previously shown by flow cytometry. Sequencing was carried out using sorted CD4+, CD8+, or CD8+CD57+ T cells (not recorded which) from PBMCs. The V call is TRBV24-1, the J call TRBJ2-5; 8 bases fit TRBD1. The sequence was collected from a human donor with aplastic anemia. As DNA, the CDR3 is TGTGCCACCAGTGATTTTGGACAGGGACCGGTTATGGAGACCCAGTACTTC. Translation gives CATSDFGQGPVMETQYF.